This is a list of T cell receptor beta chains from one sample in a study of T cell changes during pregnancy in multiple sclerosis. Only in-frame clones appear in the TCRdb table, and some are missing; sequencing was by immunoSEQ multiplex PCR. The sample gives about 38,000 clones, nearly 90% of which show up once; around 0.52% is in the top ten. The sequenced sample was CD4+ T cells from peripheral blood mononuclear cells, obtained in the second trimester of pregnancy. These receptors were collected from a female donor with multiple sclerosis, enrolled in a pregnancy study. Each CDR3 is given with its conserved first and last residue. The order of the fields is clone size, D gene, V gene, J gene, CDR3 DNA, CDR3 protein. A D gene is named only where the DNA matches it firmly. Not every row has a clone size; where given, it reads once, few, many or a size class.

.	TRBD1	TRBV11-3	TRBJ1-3	TGTGCCAGCAGCCCCGGGACAGGCAGCTCTGGAAACACCATATATTTT	CASSPGTGSSGNTIYF
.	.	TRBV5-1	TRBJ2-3	TGCGCCAGCAGCCTGGACGGGACAGATACGCAGTATTTT	CASSLDGTDTQYF
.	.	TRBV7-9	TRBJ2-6	TGTGCCAGCAGCCGAGGTGCGGGCTCTGGGGCCAACGTCCTGACTTTC	CASSRGAGSGANVLTF
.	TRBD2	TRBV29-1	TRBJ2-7	TGCAGCGTTCGTGGCGGGAGATACGAGCAGTACTTC	CSVRGGRYEQYF
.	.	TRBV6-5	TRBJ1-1	TGTGCCAGCAGCCGCGACTCGGGACAAAAAGCTTTCTTT	CASSRDSGQKAFF
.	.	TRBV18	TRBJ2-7	TGTGCCAGCTCACCGTTTAGTAGTAATGCGGAGCAGTACTTC	CASSPFSSNAEQYF
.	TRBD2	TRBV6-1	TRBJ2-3	TGTGCCAGCAGTGGGAGACTAGCGGGACATTCAGGAGATACGCAGTATTTT	CASSGRLAGHSGDTQYF
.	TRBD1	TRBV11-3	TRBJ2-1	TGTGCCAGCAGCAACCGTAGAGGACAGGGGGCTCTATACAATGAGCAGTTCTTC	CASSNRRGQGALYNEQFF
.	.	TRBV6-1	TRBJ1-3	TGTGCCAGCAAGGGACAACTCTCTGGAAACACCATATATTTT	CASKGQLSGNTIYF
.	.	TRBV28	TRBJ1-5	TGTGCCAGCAGTTTAATGGTCGGCCGGGTAGCGAATCAGCCCCAGCATTTT	CASSLMVGRVANQPQHF
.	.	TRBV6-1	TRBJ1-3	TGTGCCAGCAGTGCAATGACAGGCATTGGAAACACCATATATTTT	CASSAMTGIGNTIYF
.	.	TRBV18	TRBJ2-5	TGTGCCAGCGCCGGACAGAGCCAAGAGACCCAGTACTTC	CASAGQSQETQYF
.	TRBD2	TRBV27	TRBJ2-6	TGTGCCAGCAGTGCCTCACTAGCGGCTTTATCTGGGGCCAACGTCCTGACTTTC	CASSASLAALSGANVLTF
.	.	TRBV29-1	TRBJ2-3	TGCAGCGTTGGTGGGCGTAAGGGCACAGATACGCAGTATTTT	CSVGGRKGTDTQYF
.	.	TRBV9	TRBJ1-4	TGTGCCAGCAGCGTAGATACAACAACTAATGAAAAACTGTTTTTT	CASSVDTTTNEKLFF
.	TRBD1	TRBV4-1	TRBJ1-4	TGCGCCAGCAGCCAAGGACAGGGTTTCGTTGCAACTAATGAAAAACTGTTTTTT	CASSQGQGFVATNEKLFF
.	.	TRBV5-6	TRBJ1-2	TGTGCCAGCAGCTTAATACAGTCCCCTAACTATGGCTACACCTTC	CASSLIQSPNYGYTF
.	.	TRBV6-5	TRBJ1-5	TGTGCCAGCAGTAGGGGCGTCAATCAGCCCCAGCATTTT	CASSRGVNQPQHF
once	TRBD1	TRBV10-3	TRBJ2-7	TGTGCCATCTCAGGGAAGACAGGGCCCGACGAGCAGTACTTC	CAISGKTGPDEQYF
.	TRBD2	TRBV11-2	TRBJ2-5	TGTGCCAGCAGATCCCTAGCGGAGCGAGGAGAGACCCAGTACTTC	CASRSLAERGETQYF
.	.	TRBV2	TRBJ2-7	TGTGCCAGCAGTCAGGACAGCTTCCAGCAGTACTTC	CASSQDSFQQYF
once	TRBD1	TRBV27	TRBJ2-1	TGTGCCAGCAGTTTATCGGGACAGGGGAATCCCTACAATGAGCAGTTCTTC	CASSLSGQGNPYNEQFF
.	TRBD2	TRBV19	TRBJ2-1	TGTGCCAGTAGAGATTCCGGGACTAGCCCTGGTAATGAGCAGTTCTTC	CASRDSGTSPGNEQFF
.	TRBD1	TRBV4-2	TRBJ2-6	TGTGCCAGCAGCCAAGATCGTCAGGCAGGGGGCTCTGGGGCCAACGTCCTGACTTTC	CASSQDRQAGGSGANVLTF
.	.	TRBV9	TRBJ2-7	TGTGCCAGCAGCGTAGAGTCTGGGAGTTTCTACGAGCAGTACTTC	CASSVESGSFYEQYF
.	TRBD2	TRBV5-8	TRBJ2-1	TGTGCCAGCAGCTCGCTGGGAGGGCCGTACAATGAGCAGTTCTTC	CASSSLGGPYNEQFF
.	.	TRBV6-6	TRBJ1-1	TGTGCCAGCAGCCACACCAGGGAAAGGACTGAAGCTTTCTTT	CASSHTRERTEAFF
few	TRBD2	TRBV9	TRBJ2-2	TGTGCCAGCAGCGCCCATCCAAGCGGGAGGGGCGCCGGGGAGCTGTTTTTT	CASSAHPSGRGAGELFF
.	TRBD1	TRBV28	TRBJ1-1	TGTGCCAGCAGGCGGCCTGGGATTGGACAGGGGATTGAAGCTTTCTTT	CASRRPGIGQGIEAFF
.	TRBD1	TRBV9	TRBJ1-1	TGTGCCAGCAGCACCTTGGGACAGCGAGCTTTCTTT	CASSTLGQRAFF
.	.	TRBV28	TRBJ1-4	TGTGCCAGCAGATACCTCAAGACAGGTAGAGAAAAACTGTTTTTT	CASRYLKTGREKLFF
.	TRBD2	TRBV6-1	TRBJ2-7	TGTGCCAGCAGTGTACCCCAAGCGGGAGCCAACGAGCAGTACTTC	CASSVPQAGANEQYF
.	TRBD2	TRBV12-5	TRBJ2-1	TGTGCTAGTGGTTTAGGACTAGCGGACCTCAATGAGCAGTTCTTC	CASGLGLADLNEQFF
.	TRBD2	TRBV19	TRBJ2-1	TGTGCCAGTAGTCTAGCGGGAGGGCCTTATGAGCAGTTCTTC	CASSLAGGPYEQFF
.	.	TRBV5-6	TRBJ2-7	TGTGCCAGCAGCCGGGTCCTCTCCTACGAGCAGTACTTC	CASSRVLSYEQYF
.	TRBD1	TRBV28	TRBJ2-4	TGTGCCAGTAGGGACAGGGAGATTCAGTACTTC	CASRDREIQYF
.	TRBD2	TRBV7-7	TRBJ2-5	TGTGCTAGCAGCTCGAGCGGGAGGCCGACCCAGTACTTC	CASSSSGRPTQYF